The TCR beta chain under discussion was sequenced for a study of blood T cell repertoires in COVID-19. Measured with immunoSEQ multiplex PCR; TCRdb has only the in-frame clones, and not every one. The sample includes about 360,000 clones, 81% of them seen just once. From germline, CDR1 is MNHEY and CDR2 SMNVEV (reference sequence). CDR3 length: 13 residues. V was clipped by 2 bases and J by 5 bases, with 7 bases between them. The source of this sequence is a human donor with acute or convalescent COVID-19. The donor label of this sample is uncertain. The material sequenced was peripheral blood. The rearrangement uses TRBV27 and TRBJ1-5; D unresolved. The CDR3 spells CASSLMRDQPQHF. In DNA form, the CDR3 reads TGTGCCAGCAGTTTAATGAGGGATCAGCCCCAGCATTTT.